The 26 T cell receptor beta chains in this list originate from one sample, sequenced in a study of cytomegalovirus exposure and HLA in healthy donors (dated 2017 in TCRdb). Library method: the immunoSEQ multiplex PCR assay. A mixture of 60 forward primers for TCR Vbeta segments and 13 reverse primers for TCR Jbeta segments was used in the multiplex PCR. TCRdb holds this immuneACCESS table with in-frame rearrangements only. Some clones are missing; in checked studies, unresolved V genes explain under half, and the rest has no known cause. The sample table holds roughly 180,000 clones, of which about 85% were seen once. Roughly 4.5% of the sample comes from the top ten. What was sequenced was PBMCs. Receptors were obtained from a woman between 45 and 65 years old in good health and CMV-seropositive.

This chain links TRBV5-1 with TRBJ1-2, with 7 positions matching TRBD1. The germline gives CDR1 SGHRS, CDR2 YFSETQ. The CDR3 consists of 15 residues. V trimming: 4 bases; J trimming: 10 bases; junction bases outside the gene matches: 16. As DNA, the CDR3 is TGCGCCAGCAGCCTGACGACAGGGCCAGGGTCGAACTACACCTTC. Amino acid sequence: CASSLTTGPGSNYTF.

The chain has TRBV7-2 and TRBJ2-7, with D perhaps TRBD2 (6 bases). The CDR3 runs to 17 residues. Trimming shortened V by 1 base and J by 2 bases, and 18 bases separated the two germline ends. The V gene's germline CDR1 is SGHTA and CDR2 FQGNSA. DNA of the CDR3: TGTGCCAGCAGCTTAGAGGGTTTAGGACTAACCGCCTACGAGCAGTACTTC. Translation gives CASSLEGLGLTAYEQYF.

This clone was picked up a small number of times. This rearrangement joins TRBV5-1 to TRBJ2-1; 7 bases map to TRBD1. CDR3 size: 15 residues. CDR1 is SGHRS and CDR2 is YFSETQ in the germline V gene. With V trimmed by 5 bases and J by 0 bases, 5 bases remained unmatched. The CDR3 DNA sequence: TGCGCCAGCAGGACGACAGGGAGCTCCTACAATGAGCAGTTCTTC. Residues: CASRTTGSSYNEQFF.

The CDR3 here is CAIRDSGTDTQYF. CDR3 nucleotide sequence: TGTGCCATCCGGGACTCTGGCACAGATACGCAGTATTTT. The V and J genes are TRBV6-1 and TRBJ2-3, with D perhaps TRBD2 (6 bases). This CDR3 is built from 13 residues. CDR1 and CDR2 (germline): MNHNS, SASEGT. Trimming took off 10 bases at V and 1 base at J, with 12 bases between the two ends.

CDR3 in amino acids: CSVREQGWKNIQYF. CDR3 nucleotide sequence: TGCAGCGTAAGGGAGCAGGGGTGGAAAAACATTCAGTACTTC. The chain carries TRBV29-1 and TRBJ2-4; the D gene is possibly TRBD1 (6 bases). Between the trimmed V and J ends, which lost 6 bases and 4 bases, there was a span of 16 bases. The CDR3 loop spans 14 amino acids. The V gene's germline CDR1 is SQVTM and CDR2 ANQGSEA. Filled out from reference TRBV29-1 and TRBJ2-4, the complete variable domain reads SAVISQKPSRDICQRGTSLTIQCQVDSQVTMMFWYRQQPGQSLTLIATANQGSEATYESGFVIDKFPISRPNLTFSTLTVSNMSPEDSSIYLCSVREQGWKNIQYFGAGTRLSVL.

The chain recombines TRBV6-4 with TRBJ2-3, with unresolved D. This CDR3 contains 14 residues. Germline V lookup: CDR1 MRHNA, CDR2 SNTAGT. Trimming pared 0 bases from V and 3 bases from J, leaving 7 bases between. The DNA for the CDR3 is TGTGCCAGCAGTGACTCGAGGAAAACAGATACGCAGTATTTT. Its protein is CASSDSRKTDTQYF.

The CDR3 DNA is TGTGCCAGCAGCTTGGGAGGTTACGAGCAGTACTTC. Amino acid sequence: CASSLGGYEQYF. This rearrangement joins TRBV5-6 to TRBJ2-7; D ambiguous. The CDR3 covers 12 residues. Germline CDR1 reads SGHDT; CDR2 reads YYEEEE. Trimming took 0 bases from V and 4 from J, leaving 5 bases between them. Based on the CDR3 plus reference TRBV5-6 and TRBJ2-7, the full variable domain is DAGVTQSPTHLIKTRGQQVTLRCSPKSGHDTVSWYQQALGQGPQFIFQYYEEEERQRGNFPDRFSGHQFPNYSSELNVNALLLGDSALYLCASSLGGYEQYFGPGTRLTVT.

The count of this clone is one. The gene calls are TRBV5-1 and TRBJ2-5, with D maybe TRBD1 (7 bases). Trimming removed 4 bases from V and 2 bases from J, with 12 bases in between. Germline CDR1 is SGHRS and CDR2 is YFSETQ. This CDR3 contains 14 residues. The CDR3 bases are TGCGCCAGCAGCCCCGGGGGACAGCAAGAGACCCAGTACTTC. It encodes CASSPGGQQETQYF.

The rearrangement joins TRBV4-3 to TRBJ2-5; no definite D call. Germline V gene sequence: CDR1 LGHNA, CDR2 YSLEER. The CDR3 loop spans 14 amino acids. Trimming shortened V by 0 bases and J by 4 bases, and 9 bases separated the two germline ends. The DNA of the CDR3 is TGCGCCAGCAGCCAAGACACGAGTTCAGAGACCCAGTACTTC. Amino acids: CASSQDTSSETQYF.

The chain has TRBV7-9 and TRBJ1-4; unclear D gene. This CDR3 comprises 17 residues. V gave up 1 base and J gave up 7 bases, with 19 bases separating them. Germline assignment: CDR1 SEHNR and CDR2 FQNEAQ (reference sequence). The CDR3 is CASSLGESRAAGEKLFF. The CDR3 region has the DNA TGTGCCAGCAGCTTAGGGGAGTCGAGGGCGGCGGGTGAAAAACTGTTTTTT.

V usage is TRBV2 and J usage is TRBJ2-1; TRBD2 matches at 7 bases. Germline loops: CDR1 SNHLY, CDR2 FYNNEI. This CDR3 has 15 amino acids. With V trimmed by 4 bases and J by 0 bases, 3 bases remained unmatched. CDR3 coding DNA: TGTGCCAGCAGTGTAGAGCGGGACTCCTACAATGAGCAGTTCTTC. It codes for CASSVERDSYNEQFF.

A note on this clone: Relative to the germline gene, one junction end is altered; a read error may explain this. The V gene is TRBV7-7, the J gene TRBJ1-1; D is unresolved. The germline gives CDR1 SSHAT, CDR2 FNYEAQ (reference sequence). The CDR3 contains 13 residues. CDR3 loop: CASSLAGDTEAFF. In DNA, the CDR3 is TGTGCTAGCAGCTTAGCCGGGGACACTGAAGCTTTCTTT. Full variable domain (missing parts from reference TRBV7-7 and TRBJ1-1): GAGVSQSPRYKVTKRGQDVTLRCDPISSHATLYWYQQALGQGPEFLTYFNYEAQPDKSGLPSDRFSAERPEGSISTLTIQRTEQRDSAMYRCASSLAGDTEAFFGQGTRLTVV.

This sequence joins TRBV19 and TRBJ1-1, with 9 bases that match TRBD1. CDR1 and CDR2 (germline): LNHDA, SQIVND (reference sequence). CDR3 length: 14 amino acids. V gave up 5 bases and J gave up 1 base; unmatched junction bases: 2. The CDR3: CASSSQGANTEAFF. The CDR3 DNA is TGTGCCAGTAGTTCACAGGGGGCGAACACTGAAGCTTTCTTT.

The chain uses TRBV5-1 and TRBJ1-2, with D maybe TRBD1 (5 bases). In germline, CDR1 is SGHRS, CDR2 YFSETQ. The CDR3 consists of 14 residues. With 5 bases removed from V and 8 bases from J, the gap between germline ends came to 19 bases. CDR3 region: CASSPDSPLGGYTF. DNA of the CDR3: TGCGCCAGCAGTCCCGACAGTCCCCTGGGAGGCTACACCTTC.

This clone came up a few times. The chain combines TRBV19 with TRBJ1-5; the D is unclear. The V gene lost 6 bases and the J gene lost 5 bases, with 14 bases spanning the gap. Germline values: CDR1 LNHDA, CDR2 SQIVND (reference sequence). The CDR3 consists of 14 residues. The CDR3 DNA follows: TGTGCCAGTAGAGTTGCGGCAAAGCATCAGCCCCAGCATTTT. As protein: CASRVAAKHQPQHF.

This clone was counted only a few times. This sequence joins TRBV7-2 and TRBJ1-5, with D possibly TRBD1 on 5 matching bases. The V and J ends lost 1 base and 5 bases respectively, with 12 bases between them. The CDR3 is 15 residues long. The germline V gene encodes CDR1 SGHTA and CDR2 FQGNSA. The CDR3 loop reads CASSLEVTQDQPQHF. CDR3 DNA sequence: TGTGCCAGCAGCTTAGAGGTGACACAGGATCAGCCCCAGCATTTT.

The DNA for the CDR3 is TGTGCCAGCCGAAAGACAGGGCGCCAAGAGACCCAGTACTTC. Translating gives CASRKTGRQETQYF. The J gene is TRBJ2-5, the V gene TRBV6-5; 7 nucleotides line up with TRBD1. The V and J ends lost 8 bases and 1 base, in that order; junction bases with no gene match: 7. This CDR3 has 14 amino acids. Germline V gene data show CDR1 as MNHEY and CDR2 as SVGAGI.

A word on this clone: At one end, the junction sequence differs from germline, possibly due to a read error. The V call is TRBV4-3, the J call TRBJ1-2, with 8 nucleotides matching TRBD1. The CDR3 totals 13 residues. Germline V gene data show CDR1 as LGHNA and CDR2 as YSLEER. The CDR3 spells CASRQDRAGGYTF. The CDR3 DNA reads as TGCGCCAGCCGCCAGGACAGGGCGGGTGGCTACACCTTC.

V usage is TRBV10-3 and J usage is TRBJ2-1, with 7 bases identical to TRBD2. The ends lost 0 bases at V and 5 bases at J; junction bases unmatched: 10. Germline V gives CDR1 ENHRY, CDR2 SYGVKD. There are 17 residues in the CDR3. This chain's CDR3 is CAISESWSGAGDNEQFF. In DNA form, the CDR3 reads TGTGCCATCAGTGAGTCGTGGTCTGGGGCGGGGGACAATGAGCAGTTCTTC.

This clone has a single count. CDR3: CAISRDSVVYGYTF. The CDR3, as DNA: TGTGCCATCAGCCGGGACAGCGTAGTCTATGGCTACACCTTC. The chain employs TRBV10-3 and TRBJ1-2; TRBD1 matches 7 bases. This CDR3 is 14 amino acids long. Germline trimming cut 6 bases from V and 4 bases from J; bases unmatched to any gene: 8. Germline V gives CDR1 ENHRY, CDR2 SYGVKD.

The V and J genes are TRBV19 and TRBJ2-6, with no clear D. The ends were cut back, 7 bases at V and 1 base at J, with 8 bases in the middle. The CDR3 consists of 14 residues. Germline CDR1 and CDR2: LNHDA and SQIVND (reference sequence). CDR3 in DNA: TGTGCCAGTAACGGTGATTCTGGGGCCAACGTCCTGACTTTC. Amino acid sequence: CASNGDSGANVLTF.

CDR3 sequence reads: CASSLAGTGLETQYF. CDR3 in DNA: TGCGCCAGCAGCTTGGCGGGCACGGGGTTGGAGACCCAGTACTTC. The chain has TRBV5-1 and TRBJ2-5, with D possibly matching TRBD2 (5 bases). Germline CDR1 reads SGHRS; CDR2 reads YFSETQ. The CDR3 extends over 15 amino acids. V lost 0 bases and J 5 bases, leaving 14 bases between the germline ends.

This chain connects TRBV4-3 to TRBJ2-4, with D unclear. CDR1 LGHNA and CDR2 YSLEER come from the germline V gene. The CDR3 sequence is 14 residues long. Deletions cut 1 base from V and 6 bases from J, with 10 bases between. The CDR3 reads CASSQGTTRNIQYF. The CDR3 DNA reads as TGCGCCAGCAGCCAAGGTACCACGCGAAACATTCAGTACTTC.

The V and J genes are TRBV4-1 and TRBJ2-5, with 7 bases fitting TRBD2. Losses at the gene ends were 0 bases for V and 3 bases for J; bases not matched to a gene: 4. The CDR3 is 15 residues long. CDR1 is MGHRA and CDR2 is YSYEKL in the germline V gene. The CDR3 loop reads CASSQDQRGEETQYF. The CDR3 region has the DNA TGCGCCAGCAGCCAAGATCAGCGGGGTGAAGAGACCCAGTACTTC.

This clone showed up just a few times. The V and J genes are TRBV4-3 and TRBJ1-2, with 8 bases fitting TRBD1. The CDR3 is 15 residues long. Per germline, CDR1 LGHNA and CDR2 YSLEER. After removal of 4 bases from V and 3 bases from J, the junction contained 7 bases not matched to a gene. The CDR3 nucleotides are TGCGCCAGCAGCCTTCAACCGGGACAGGACTATGGCTACACCTTC. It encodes CASSLQPGQDYGYTF.

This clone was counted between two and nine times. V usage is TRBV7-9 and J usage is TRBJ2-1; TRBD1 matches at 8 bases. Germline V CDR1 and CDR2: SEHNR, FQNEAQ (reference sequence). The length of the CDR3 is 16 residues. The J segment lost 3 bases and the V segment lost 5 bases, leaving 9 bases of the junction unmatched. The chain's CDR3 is CASSPPRGQGYNEQFF. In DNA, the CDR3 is TGTGCCAGCAGCCCGCCGAGAGGACAGGGCTACAATGAGCAGTTCTTC.